This T cell receptor (beta chain) emerged from a study of T cell repertoires in cytomegalovirus infection. Study-wide context: Both CMV infection and a matching HLA type were indicated by public TCR beta signatures.

This clonotype was seen at least ten times. Its antigen is unidentified. TCRdb itself ran the reads through MiXCR, one entry per CDR3 protein. The data show 150,000 to 200,000 distinct CDR3 sequences, roughly 9% seen once. The V end lost 5 bases, the J end lost 1 base, and 8 bases lay between the germline ends. The CDR3 consists of 13 residues. Looked up from germline, CDR1 is SGHTA and CDR2 is FQGNSA. Study-wide results and caveats: HLA-C-restricted CMV-specific TCR beta clonotypes prevailed in the ex vivo response. Individuals carrying CMV plus the relevant HLA were identified by cumulative frequency of public TCR beta families.

Sequenced material: PBMCs. The rearrangement links TRBV7-2 to TRBJ2-5, with a tentative D call TRBD1 (5 bases). This receptor was identified in a human donor in good health (CMV status not recorded). Some clones in this sample may be carry-over from other donors' samples. DNA for the CDR3: TGTGCCAGCAGCCCCCAGGGCCAAGAGACCCAGTACTTC. It yields the protein CASSPQGQETQYF.